This is a list of T cell receptor beta chains from one sample in a study of T cell responses to AZD1222 COVID-19 vaccine. Method: immunoSEQ multiplex PCR; TCRdb's copy keeps in-frame clones and lacks some. Among fewer than 120,000 clones listed, less than 90% were seen once. The sequencing here drew on peripheral blood, taken on day 0 of AZD1222 vaccination. All receptors come from an adult in good health. CDR3s leave out the opening cysteine and the closing phenylalanine or tryptophan. A D gene is named only where the DNA matches it firmly. Size tells how often a clone was seen (once, few, many) or the class of an expanded clone, and some rows leave it out.

v_gene: TRBV30; abundance: -; d_gene: TRBD1; j_gene: TRBJ1-5; CDR3aa: AWTRGLGPQH
v_gene: TRBV14; abundance: -; d_gene: -; j_gene: TRBJ1-6; CDR3aa: ASSQDRVEPLH
v_gene: TRBV30; abundance: few; d_gene: TRBD1; j_gene: TRBJ1-5; CDR3aa: AWSDRTGSDQPQH
v_gene: TRBV3-1/TRBV3-2; abundance: -; d_gene: TRBD2; j_gene: TRBJ2-7; CDR3aa: ASSQDNGLAGGFSYEQY
v_gene: TRBV4-1; abundance: -; d_gene: TRBD1; j_gene: TRBJ2-7; CDR3aa: ASSQAGGGYEQY
v_gene: TRBV11-2; abundance: -; d_gene: -; j_gene: TRBJ2-7; CDR3aa: ASSPTGNEQY
v_gene: TRBV11-3; abundance: -; d_gene: TRBD1; j_gene: TRBJ1-2; CDR3aa: ASSLDGDRDGYGYT
v_gene: TRBV29-1; abundance: -; d_gene: TRBD2; j_gene: TRBJ2-1; CDR3aa: SVILAGVRNEQF
v_gene: TRBV27; abundance: -; d_gene: TRBD1; j_gene: TRBJ1-5; CDR3aa: ASSLSGQGGLQPQH
v_gene: TRBV12-3/TRBV12-4; abundance: -; d_gene: -; j_gene: TRBJ1-1; CDR3aa: ASSLVWAEAF
v_gene: TRBV13; abundance: -; d_gene: TRBD2; j_gene: TRBJ2-7; CDR3aa: ASSPGTSGGESYEQY
v_gene: TRBV4-1; abundance: -; d_gene: TRBD1; j_gene: TRBJ1-3; CDR3aa: ASSLGQDNTIY
v_gene: TRBV6-5; abundance: -; d_gene: TRBD1; j_gene: TRBJ2-5; CDR3aa: ASKRQGSETQY
v_gene: TRBV5-1; abundance: once; d_gene: -; j_gene: TRBJ1-6; CDR3aa: ASNPGTERGDSPLH
v_gene: TRBV7-6; abundance: -; d_gene: TRBD1; j_gene: TRBJ1-2; CDR3aa: ASSPATGTAHGYT
v_gene: TRBV7-6; abundance: -; d_gene: -; j_gene: TRBJ2-1; CDR3aa: ASSPSAGEGNEQF
v_gene: TRBV2; abundance: -; d_gene: -; j_gene: TRBJ2-2; CDR3aa: ASSGKVSPGELF
v_gene: TRBV28; abundance: -; d_gene: TRBD1; j_gene: TRBJ1-4; CDR3aa: ASSRYRGRGEKLF
v_gene: TRBV12-3/TRBV12-4; abundance: -; d_gene: TRBD1; j_gene: TRBJ1-2; CDR3aa: ASSLARDREGT
v_gene: TRBV24-1; abundance: -; d_gene: -; j_gene: TRBJ2-3; CDR3aa: ATVGQGIDTQY
v_gene: TRBV14; abundance: -; d_gene: -; j_gene: TRBJ1-5; CDR3aa: ASSQGDYSNQPQH
v_gene: TRBV3-1/TRBV3-2; abundance: few; d_gene: -; j_gene: TRBJ2-1; CDR3aa: ASSPLKRARGLSYNEQF
v_gene: TRBV5-5; abundance: -; d_gene: -; j_gene: TRBJ1-1; CDR3aa: ASEPGMNTEAF
v_gene: TRBV6-5; abundance: once; d_gene: -; j_gene: TRBJ1-4; CDR3aa: ASTPRGTNEKLF
v_gene: TRBV12-3/TRBV12-4; abundance: once; d_gene: -; j_gene: TRBJ2-7; CDR3aa: ASSLRTYEQY
v_gene: TRBV4-2; abundance: -; d_gene: -; j_gene: TRBJ2-5; CDR3aa: ASSQEDVVSETQY
v_gene: TRBV14; abundance: -; d_gene: -; j_gene: TRBJ1-2; CDR3aa: ASSQNSIGYT
v_gene: TRBV5-4; abundance: -; d_gene: -; j_gene: TRBJ2-5; CDR3aa: ASSTVGGARGETQY
v_gene: TRBV27; abundance: -; d_gene: -; j_gene: TRBJ2-1; CDR3aa: ASSPWTASSYNEQF
v_gene: TRBV7-9; abundance: -; d_gene: -; j_gene: TRBJ1-1; CDR3aa: ASSPPGHTEAF
v_gene: TRBV3-1/TRBV3-2; abundance: -; d_gene: TRBD1; j_gene: TRBJ1-2; CDR3aa: ASSQEGTGNYGYT
v_gene: TRBV12-3/TRBV12-4; abundance: -; d_gene: -; j_gene: TRBJ1-2; CDR3aa: ASSYQGRYGYT
v_gene: TRBV7-9; abundance: once; d_gene: -; j_gene: TRBJ1-1; CDR3aa: ASSLGRSSTEAF